Each of the 20 T cell receptor beta chains below was sequenced from the same sample in a study of T cell changes during pregnancy in multiple sclerosis. Libraries were prepared by immunoSEQ multiplex PCR; TCRdb keeps only in-frame clonotypes and omits some of them. This sample has roughly 50,000 clones, with 80% to 90% found just once. Sequences were derived from CD8+ T cells from peripheral blood mononuclear cells, sampled in the second trimester of pregnancy. The receptors originated from a female donor with multiple sclerosis, enrolled in a pregnancy study.

V and J are TRBV15 and TRBJ1-3; D gene uncertain. V was clipped by 0 bases and J by 4 bases, with 4 bases between them. Germline V gene data show CDR1 as LNHNV and CDR2 as YYDKDF (reference sequence). This CDR3 contains 13 residues. The CDR3 sequence: CATSRDVGNTIYF. Here the CDR3 DNA reads TGTGCCACCAGCAGAGATGTAGGAAACACCATATATTTT.

The chain recombines TRBV7-2 with TRBJ1-6, with no clear D. The CDR3 runs 16 residues. CDR1 and CDR2 from the germline V gene are SGHTA and FQGNSA. V lost 5 bases and J 8 bases, leaving 19 bases between the germline ends. The CDR3 coding sequence is TGTGCCAGCAGCCCAGATGGGTGGGCGTGGGATTCACCCCTCCACTTT. It translates to CASSPDGWAWDSPLHF. The entire variable domain, with the rest obtained from reference TRBV7-2 and TRBJ1-6, is as follows: GAGVSQSPSNKVTEKGKDVELRCDPISGHTALYWYRQSLGQGLEFLIYFQGNSAPDKSGLPSDRFSAERTGGSVSTLTIQRTQQEDSAVYLCASSPDGWAWDSPLHFGNGTRLTVT.

The chain employs TRBV15 and TRBJ1-4; D uncertain. Germline values: CDR1 LNHNV, CDR2 YYDKDF (reference sequence). Trimming took 8 bases from V and 8 from J, leaving 15 bases between them. The CDR3 runs 13 residues. CDR3 sequence: CATSLGRWEKLFF. CDR3 bases: TGTGCCACCTCATTAGGGAGGTGGGAAAAACTGTTTTTT.

This clone appeared a single time. This chain connects TRBV9 to TRBJ1-1; 9 positions match TRBD1. CDR3 length equals 13 residues. Trimming at V came to 3 bases and at J to 5 bases, leaving 2 bases not matched to a gene. Germline V gene lookup returns CDR1 SGDLS and CDR2 YYNGEE. The CDR3 here is CASSETGGTEAFF. The CDR3, as DNA: TGTGCCAGCAGCGAGACAGGGGGGACTGAAGCTTTCTTT.

CDR3 sequence (DNA): TGCGCCAGCAGCCAAGACAGGGGGGGGTACGAGCAGTACTTC. It specifies CASSQDRGGYEQYF. The chain uses TRBV5-1 and TRBJ2-7; the match to TRBD1 covers 9 bases. CDR1 is SGHRS, CDR2 YFSETQ, per germline. Germline trimming cut 4 bases from V and 4 bases from J; bases unmatched to any gene: 6. CDR3 length: 14 amino acids.

Comments on this clone: The germline gene is not matched at one end of the junction; a read error may be the cause. V usage is TRBV13 and J usage is TRBJ1-4; TRBD1 is a possible D gene (5 bases). This CDR3 is built from 12 residues. Germline V gives CDR1 PRHDT, CDR2 FYEKMQ (reference sequence). CDR3 region: CASSLGRAKPLF. Here the CDR3 DNA reads TGTGCCAGCAGCTTAGGCAGGGCCAAACCCCTTTTT. The full variable domain, rest sourced from reference TRBV13 and TRBJ1-4, is AAGVIQSPRHLIKEKRETATLKCYPIPRHDTVYWYQQGPGQDPQFLISFYEKMQSDKGSIPDRFSAQQFSDYHSELNMSSLELGDSALYFCASSLGRAKPLFGSGTQLSVL.

This chain links TRBV10-3 with TRBJ2-7, with 14 bases matching TRBD2. The CDR3 has 15 residues. Germline V lookup: CDR1 ENHRY, CDR2 SYGVKD. With V trimmed by 10 bases and J by 5 bases, 10 bases remained unmatched. This CDR3 reads CATDPTSGRANEQYF. In DNA form, the CDR3 reads TGTGCCACCGACCCGACTAGCGGGAGGGCCAACGAGCAGTACTTC.

The rearrangement uses TRBV7-9 and TRBJ2-7; 11 bases agree with TRBD1. CDR3 length equals 17 residues. Per germline, CDR1 SEHNR and CDR2 FQNEAQ (reference sequence). J was trimmed by 3 bases and V by 5 bases; bases with no gene match: 12. CDR3 amino acids: CASSTGGEDRGHYEQYF. CDR3 nucleotide sequence: TGTGCCAGCAGCACCGGTGGGGAGGACAGGGGGCACTACGAGCAGTACTTC.

This clone has just a few counts. CDR3 protein: CASSQVHSGGQPQHF. CDR3 coding DNA: TGCGCCAGCAGCCAAGTTCACAGCGGTGGACAGCCCCAGCATTTT. The chain joins TRBV4-1 to TRBJ1-5; no clear D gene. This CDR3 spans 15 amino acids. Deletions cut 1 base from V and 7 bases from J, with 14 bases between. Germline V gene lookup returns CDR1 MGHRA and CDR2 YSYEKL.

The chain links TRBV7-9 to TRBJ1-1; the D is unclear. CDR3 size: 11 residues. Between the trimmed V and J ends, which lost 2 bases and 5 bases, there was a span of 3 bases. Germline lookup yields CDR1 SEHNR and CDR2 FQNEAQ (reference sequence). CDR3 in DNA: TGTGCCAGCAGCTTACCAACTGAAGCTTTCTTT. Translating it yields CASSLPTEAFF.

This clone was observed once. The chain joins TRBV4-1 to TRBJ1-6; 8 bases fit TRBD1. This CDR3 is built from 17 residues. V trimming: 3 bases; J trimming: 11 bases; junction bases outside the gene matches: 15. Germline loops: CDR1 MGHRA, CDR2 YSYEKL. As DNA, the CDR3 is TGCGCCAGCAGCCAGACGTGGGCAGGGGGCTCTTCGGCACCCCTCCACTTT. Translating it yields CASSQTWAGGSSAPLHF.

The rearrangement joins TRBV28 to TRBJ2-7, with D possibly TRBD2 on 6 matching bases. The CDR3 is 12 amino acids. CDR1 is MDHEN and CDR2 is SYDVKM in the germline V gene. The V gene lost 10 bases and the J gene lost 2 bases, with 12 bases spanning the gap. The CDR3 bases are TGTGCCACCGGGGGATTTACCTACGAGCAGTACTTC. This gives the protein CATGGFTYEQYF.

V gene TRBV9 combines with J gene TRBJ1-2, with 12 nucleotides matching TRBD1. In germline, CDR1 is SGDLS, CDR2 YYNGEE. With V trimmed by 6 bases and J by 5 bases, 8 bases remained unmatched. The CDR3 totals 15 residues. The chain's CDR3 is CASTSRDRGPYGYTF. For the CDR3, the DNA is TGTGCCAGCACCAGCCGGGACAGGGGGCCGTATGGCTACACCTTC.

The gene calls are TRBV4-1 and TRBJ2-7, with 7 nucleotides matching TRBD2. CDR3 length equals 18 residues. Germline V gene sequence: CDR1 MGHRA, CDR2 YSYEKL. Trimming took 0 bases from V and 0 from J; bases not matched to a gene: 11. CDR3 nucleotide sequence: TGCGCCAGCAGCCAAGAGGGGGGGTCGGGGGTTAGCTCCTACGAGCAGTACTTC. It is translated as CASSQEGGSGVSSYEQYF.

This chain joins TRBV30 and TRBJ1-2; D perhaps matches TRBD1 (6 bases). Germline V gives CDR1 GTSNPN, CDR2 SVGIG (reference sequence). V lost 0 bases to trimming and J lost 7 bases, with 18 bases between them. This CDR3 has 15 residues. The CDR3 protein is CAWSVLEGVAGGYTF. The CDR3 DNA sequence: TGTGCCTGGAGTGTACTAGAGGGGGTCGCGGGTGGCTACACCTTC. The full variable domain, completed using reference TRBV30 and TRBJ1-2, is SQTIHQWPATLVQPVGSPLSLECTVEGTSNPNLYWYRQAAGRGLQLLFYSVGIGQISSEVPQNLSASRPQDRQFILSSKKLLLSDSGFYLCAWSVLEGVAGGYTFGSGTRLTVV.

The chain is built from TRBV4-1 and TRBJ2-5; D is possibly TRBD2 (5 bases). CDR1 and CDR2 from the germline V gene are MGHRA and YSYEKL. There are 15 residues in the CDR3. The V and J ends lost 7 bases and 5 bases respectively, with 20 bases between them. CDR3 sequence: CASTLAPGPLETQYF. CDR3 in DNA: TGCGCCAGCACCCTAGCCCCGGGCCCCCTGGAGACCCAGTACTTC.

The V gene is TRBV9, the J gene TRBJ2-2, with TRBD2 matching 8 bases. CDR3 length equals 15 residues. Looked up from germline, CDR1 is SGDLS and CDR2 is YYNGEE. Trimming cost V 4 bases and J 7 bases; bases outside gene matches: 9. The CDR3 loop reads CASSPDPGGIGELFF. For the CDR3, the DNA is TGTGCCAGCAGCCCCGATCCGGGGGGGATCGGGGAGCTGTTTTTT.

This clone came up once. V and J are TRBV27 and TRBJ2-1; a possible D gene is TRBD2 (6 bases). The length of the CDR3 is 14 residues. V lost 2 bases and J lost 3, with 8 bases in between. CDR1 and CDR2 (germline): MNHEY, SMNVEV (reference sequence). CDR3 sequence: CASSLGGFYNEQFF. CDR3 DNA sequence: TGTGCCAGCAGTTTAGGGGGGTTCTACAATGAGCAGTTCTTC.

The rearrangement links TRBV5-6 to TRBJ2-5; 9 nucleotides agree with TRBD1. Looked up from germline, CDR1 is SGHDT and CDR2 is YYEEEE. With V trimmed by 4 bases and J by 2 bases, 3 bases remained unmatched. The CDR3 sequence is 14 residues long. The chain's CDR3 is CASSVDRGQETQYF. CDR3 in DNA: TGTGCCAGCAGCGTGGACAGGGGACAAGAGACCCAGTACTTC.

The chain employs TRBV13 and TRBJ1-1; no firm D call. The CDR3 is 14 residues long. Germline CDR1 and CDR2: PRHDT and FYEKMQ (reference sequence). Trimming removed 5 bases at V and 12 bases at J, with 22 bases between. The CDR3 loop reads CASSLPGVDLIPFF. CDR3 coding DNA: TGTGCCAGCAGCCTCCCGGGTGTTGATCTGATTCCTTTCTTT.